This is a list of T cell receptor beta chains from one sample in a study of blood T cells in healthy people across ages. From the 5' RACE reads, TCRdb called clonotypes with MiXCR, one entry per CDR3 protein. The data hold 1.5 million to 2 million distinct CDR3 sequences, with roughly 27% observed a single time. Sequencing input: blood. Every receptor here comes from a woman in her 30s in good health. The CDR3 runs from the conserved cysteine through the conserved F or W. Each record gives: clone size, V gene, J gene, D gene, CDR3 DNA, CDR3 protein. D genes are given only for firm matches. Clone size is given for some rows only: seen once, a few or many times, or a class if the clone is expanded.

>-|TRBV5-1|TRBJ1-2|-
TGCGCCAGCAGCCCAAGCTCCCAGCGGGACTATGGCTACACCTTC
CASSPSSQRDYGYTF
>-|TRBV20-1|TRBJ2-2|-
TGCAGTGCTAGACGGGCTAGTGATCCCCGGGAGCTGTTTTTT
CSARRASDPRELFF
>few|TRBV2|TRBJ2-7|-
TGTGCCAGCAAAAAAACAGGAGCCCACGAGCAGTACTTC
CASKKTGAHEQYF
>-|TRBV30|TRBJ1-5|-
TGTGCCTGGGGTCAGGGATATCAGCAGCCCCAGCATTTT
CAWGQGYQQPQHF
>-|TRBV5-1|TRBJ1-2|-
TGCGCCAGCAGCCTATCGCTTGGACCAACTAACTATGGCTACACCTTC
CASSLSLGPTNYGYTF
>-|TRBV20-1|TRBJ2-7|TRBD1
TGCAGTGCTTCCCGCCTTTGGGGGGCAGACAGGGGAAGTCTCTACGAGCAGTACTTC
CSASRLWGADRGSLYEQYF
>few|TRBV6-6|TRBJ2-3|TRBD2
TGTGCCAGCAGGGGCAGCGGGAGAGCAACAGATACGCAGTATTTT
CASRGSGRATDTQYF
>many|TRBV10-3|TRBJ2-3|-
TGTGCCACCGGGCTCGTGGGGGAGGCAGATACGCAGTATTTT
CATGLVGEADTQYF
>many|TRBV27|TRBJ2-5|TRBD1
TGTGCCAGCAGTTTAGGGACAGACCAGCAAGAGACCCAGTACTTC
CASSLGTDQQETQYF
>few|TRBV10-3|TRBJ2-6|-
TGTGCCATCAGTGAGTCGTCTGCAGGAGGGGCTGGGGCCAACGTCCTGACTTTC
CAISESSAGGAGANVLTF
>-|TRBV5-1|TRBJ2-7|TRBD1
TGCGCCAGCAGCGGAACAGGGGGCGCGTCCGAGCAGTACTTC
CASSGTGGASEQYF
>-|TRBV4-3|TRBJ2-1|-
TGCGCCAGCAGCCACCCTGGGGACGGGGCGACGTTCTTC
CASSHPGDGATFF
>-|TRBV5-6|TRBJ1-2|-
TGTGCCAGCAGCCCCCGGACAGCCGGCTATGGCTACACCTTC
CASSPRTAGYGYTF
>-|TRBV3-1|TRBJ2-7|TRBD2
TGTGCCAGCGGGGACTGGGCTAGCGGATCCTACGAGCAGTACTTC
CASGDWASGSYEQYF
>-|TRBV20-1|TRBJ2-3|TRBD1
TGCAGTGCTAGAGATTCGGGAACAGGGGGTGGGGATACGCAGTATTTT
CSARDSGTGGGDTQYF
>-|TRBV20-1|TRBJ2-1|-
TGCAGTGCTAGCCCCAGTGTGCCTGGGGAGCAGTTCTTC
CSASPSVPGEQFF
>-|TRBV27|TRBJ2-1|-
TGTGCCAGCAGTTTATCGGGGGCTAGTGAGCAGTTCTTC
CASSLSGASEQFF
>-|TRBV3-1|TRBJ1-1|-
TGTGCCAGCACTCCTCTAGGGGGGGGGACTGAAGCTTTCTTT
CASTPLGGGTEAFF
>-|TRBV7-9|TRBJ2-7|TRBD1
TGTGCCAGCAGCCGGACGGACAGGGCCTACGAGCAGTACTTC
CASSRTDRAYEQYF
>few|TRBV6-1|TRBJ1-2|-
TGTGCCAGCAGGAAAAGCGTATCGGACAACGAAAACTATGGCTACACCTTC
CASRKSVSDNENYGYTF
>-|TRBV24-1|TRBJ2-7|TRBD1
TGTGCCACCAGTGAATCCGGGACAGGGGATTCCTACGAGCAGTACTTC
CATSESGTGDSYEQYF
>few|TRBV20-1|TRBJ1-2|-
TGCAGTGCTGAGTCCCCAGGCGGGTCGGGCTACACCTTC
CSAESPGGSGYTF